The clone carrying this T cell receptor beta chain was seen only a few times. Antigen: not known. The TCRbeta library incorporated unique molecular identifiers. TCRdb redid the calling of the PCR reads with MiXCR, one entry per CDR3 protein. The sample includes about 640,000 distinct CDR3 sequences, over 10% seen only once; the top ten take over 2%. The CDR3 runs to 15 residues. V was trimmed by 0 bases and J by 6 bases, leaving 13 bases between them. CDR1 and CDR2 from the germline V gene are SGHTA and FQGTGA. This entry belongs to a study of T-cell reconstitution after alpha-beta-depleted transplantation in children. Study-wide findings and caveats: Day-60 TCRbeta diversity that was high in some patients was derived from surviving recipient T cells and thymic progenitors. About two months after transplant, alpha-beta T cells reportedly came from several hundred expanded graft clones. One year after transplant, T-cell counts and diversity came mostly from newly produced T cells.

Sequences were derived from PBMCs, mostly from graft donor cells, sampled 360 days after TCRalphabeta/CD19-depleted stem cell transplant. V usage is TRBV7-3 and J usage is TRBJ2-3; possible D gene TRBD1, 6 bases. This TCR was sampled from a male patient aged 5 to 17 who had a stem cell transplant for acute myeloid leukemia, so the T cells may come from the graft donor. DNA of the CDR3: TGTGCCAGCAGCTTAACAGGGGGAATTGGGGATACGCAGTATTTT. It specifies CASSLTGGIGDTQYF.